The clone carrying this T cell receptor beta chain was seen repeatedly, ten times or more. Its cognate antigen is unknown. Trimming cost V 1 base and J 1 base, with 9 bases left between them. CDR3 length: 15 amino acids. Germline CDR1 SEHNR, CDR2 FQNEAQ (reference sequence). Sample time point: longitudinal time-point 2. As for the cDNA, it was generated by 5'RACE with 10-nucleotide random UMIs. In every sequencing run, more than 170 million TCR-beta sequences were generated from 15-18 subjects. TCRdb re-called the 5' RACE reads through MiXCR, storing one row per CDR3 protein. The sample yields over 75,000 distinct CDR3 sequences, 5.8% seen once. The sample belongs to a study of neurological immune-mediated disorders. Study observations and caveats: Neither clinical nor MRI features were associated with the multiple sclerosis repertoire cluster. When repertoires were grouped phylogenetically, those of 18 of 34 multiple sclerosis patients fell into one related-CDR3 cluster, a possible signature.

Sequencing was done on a sample of PBMCs. This TCR derives from a woman between 55 and 75 years old with multiple sclerosis. The rearrangement joins TRBV7-9 to TRBJ2-3; D is undetermined. The CDR3 DNA reads TGTGCCAGCAGCTTAGACGGCCACCGCACAGATACGCAGTATTTT. Protein product: CASSLDGHRTDTQYF.